This T cell receptor (beta chain) was identified during a study of T cells after yellow fever vaccination. For the study at large: Libraries from low-cell-number fractions were prepared with the SMART-Seq v4 Ultra Low Input RNA kit.

A process of 5'RACE template switching, which added a universal primer site and UMIs, was used to make TCR cDNA. TCRdb called the 5' RACE reads again in MiXCR, with one record for every CDR3 protein. The data contain 240,000 or so distinct CDR3 sequences, 6.9% of them singletons. V lost 0 bases to trimming and J lost 9 bases, with 9 bases between them. The CDR3 spans 13 residues. Per germline, CDR1 LGHNA and CDR2 YSLEER. Study-wide results and caveats: Most primary-vaccination clones recurred post-booster (approximately 96% CD4, about 87% CD8).

This clonotype was counted only a few times. The antigen remains undetermined. The clonotype was recovered from a man under 40 who received the YFV17D yellow fever vaccine. Here the sequenced sample was CD4+ T cells sorted from PBMCs, taken 15 days after the yellow fever booster vaccination. The gene calls are TRBV4-3 and TRBJ2-1; D gene uncertain. CDR3 loop: CASSQDPHGEQFF. In DNA form, the CDR3 reads TGCGCCAGCAGCCAAGATCCCCATGGTGAGCAGTTCTTC.